Following are 27 T cell receptor beta chains from one sample sequenced in a study of cytomegalovirus exposure and HLA in healthy donors. This PCR relied on a set of 60 Vbeta primers and 13 Jbeta primers. The protocol was immunoSEQ multiplex PCR, while the TCRdb copy is restricted to in-frame clones and leaves out a portion. There are approximately 160,000 clones in the sample; over 70% occur only once, and about 1.5% lies in the top ten. Sequenced material: PBMCs. The origin of the receptors is a man in his fifties in good health and CMV-seropositive.

The chain is built from TRBV19 and TRBJ2-7; 10 bases line up with TRBD2. J was trimmed by 1 base and V by 4 bases; bases with no gene match: 10. The CDR3 is made up of 17 amino acids. Germline V lookup: CDR1 LNHDA, CDR2 SQIVND (reference sequence). As DNA, the CDR3 is TGTGCCAGTAGTACTCTAGCGGGAGTAGGTGGGTCCTACGAGCAGTACTTC. Protein product: CASSTLAGVGGSYEQYF.

This clone has only a few counts. The chain links TRBV9 to TRBJ2-6; perhaps TRBD2 as D (7 bases). Germline V lookup: CDR1 SGDLS, CDR2 YYNGEE. The CDR3 has 16 residues. V gave up 3 bases and J gave up 1 base, with 11 bases separating them. The chain's CDR3 is CASSGGGGSGANVLTF. The CDR3 region has the DNA TGTGCCAGCAGCGGAGGGGGGGGGTCTGGGGCCAACGTCCTGACTTTC.

The chain joins TRBV5-1 to TRBJ2-5; possible D gene TRBD2, 5 bases. Germline V lookup: CDR1 SGHRS, CDR2 YFSETQ. The V and J ends lost 7 bases and 2 bases respectively, with 9 bases between them. CDR3 length: 12 residues. DNA for the CDR3: TGCGCCAGCTCAGAGCGGCAAGAGACCCAGTACTTC. It translates to CASSERQETQYF.

In its sample, this clone was seen a few times. The rearrangement uses TRBV30 and TRBJ2-3; D is perhaps TRBD2 (5 bases). This CDR3 has 15 amino acids. V lost 6 bases and J lost 0, with 16 bases in between. The V gene's germline CDR1 is GTSNPN and CDR2 SVGIG (reference sequence). The CDR3 DNA reads as TGTGCCTGCCAACCGGGGAGCGCGAGCACAGATACGCAGTATTTT. As protein: CACQPGSASTDTQYF. Variable domain in full (rest from reference TRBV30 and TRBJ2-3): SQTIHQWPATLVQPVGSPLSLECTVEGTSNPNLYWYRQAAGRGLQLLFYSVGIGQISSEVPQNLSASRPQDRQFILSSKKLLLSDSGFYLCACQPGSASTDTQYFGPGTRLTVL.

A single count supports this clone. This chain links TRBV29-1 with TRBJ2-2, with 16 bases lining up with TRBD2. CDR1 and CDR2 (germline): SQVTM, ANQGSEA. V lost 7 bases and J lost 4; bases outside the gene matches: 9. This CDR3 contains 17 residues. CDR3 coding DNA: TGCAGCGCTGCCGGGACTAGCGGGAGGGCCGTCACCGGGGAGCTGTTTTTT. As protein: CSAAGTSGRAVTGELFF.

The chain links TRBV15 to TRBJ1-2, with D perhaps matching TRBD1 (6 bases). Germline lookup yields CDR1 LNHNV and CDR2 YYDKDF (reference sequence). The CDR3 length is 17 residues. V was cut by 3 bases and J by 4 bases, with 21 bases left in between. CDR3 loop: CATSSGGAASLSYGYTF. DNA for the CDR3: TGTGCCACCAGCAGCGGGGGGGCAGCCTCCCTGAGCTATGGCTACACCTTC.

The gene calls are TRBV21-1 and TRBJ2-2; the listed D gene, TRBD2, was not tested against the DNA. TRBV21-1 represents a pseudogene. The CDR3 runs 18 residues. CDR3 amino acids: CASTLWLAGARGTGELFF. The CDR3 region has the DNA TGTGCCAGCACCCTGTGGCTCGCGGGAGCTAGGGGGACCGGGGAGCTGTTTTTT.

This clone appeared a single time. One end of the junction is discordant with germline, which a read error may explain. The rearrangement uses TRBV6-6 and TRBJ1-6; 7 bases are a match to TRBD1. Germline V gene data show CDR1 as MNHNY and CDR2 as SVGAGI (reference sequence). This CDR3 is built from 15 residues. The DNA of the CDR3 is TGTGTCAGCATCTTACAGGGGTCGGTGAATTCACCCCTCCACTTT. Protein: CVSILQGSVNSPLHF.

The chain links TRBV2 to TRBJ1-5, with D perhaps matching TRBD1 (5 bases). V lost 6 bases and J lost 4, with 13 bases in between. This CDR3 is built from 14 residues. Germline CDR1 and CDR2: SNHLY and FYNNEI. This chain's CDR3 is CASRSPQVNQPQHF. The CDR3 nucleotides read TGTGCCAGCAGATCCCCACAGGTTAATCAGCCCCAGCATTTT.

The V and J genes are TRBV7-2 and TRBJ2-7; D perhaps matches TRBD1 (6 bases). The CDR3 covers 15 residues. Germline CDR1 is SGHTA and CDR2 is FQGNSA. V was clipped by 1 base and J by 0 bases, with 10 bases between them. CDR3 nucleotides: TGTGCCAGCAGCTTAGACAGGGTTAGCTCCTACGAGCAGTACTTC. Amino acids: CASSLDRVSSYEQYF.

This clone was counted a single time. The chain uses TRBV28 and TRBJ2-7; tentatively, D is TRBD1 (6 bases). The CDR3 is 16 residues long. The V gene's germline CDR1 is MDHEN and CDR2 SYDVKM. The V and J ends lost 6 bases and 0 bases respectively, with 18 bases between them. The CDR3 is CASSSPGQKSSYEQYF. The CDR3 region has the DNA TGTGCCAGCAGCTCCCCCGGACAGAAATCCTCCTACGAGCAGTACTTC.

The rearrangement uses TRBV9 and TRBJ2-3; D unclear. The CDR3 is 16 amino acids. V shed 4 bases and J shed 2 bases, with 17 bases lying between them. Germline V gives CDR1 SGDLS, CDR2 YYNGEE. This chain's CDR3 is CASSPEGGQDTDTQYF. The CDR3 nucleotides read TGTGCCAGCAGCCCAGAAGGTGGCCAGGACACAGATACGCAGTATTTT.

The CDR3 DNA is TGTGCCAGCAGCGAGATGGCAGGGCCGTATAGCAATCAGCCCCAGCATTTT. This encodes CASSEMAGPYSNQPQHF. This sequence joins TRBV9 and TRBJ1-5; D is perhaps TRBD1 (5 bases). Between the trimmed V and J ends, which lost 3 bases and 0 bases, there was a span of 16 bases. CDR1 and CDR2 from the germline V gene are SGDLS and YYNGEE. The CDR3 sequence is 17 residues long.

The J gene is TRBJ2-7, the V gene TRBV28, with 9 bases identical to TRBD1. The trim removed 5 bases at V and 2 bases at J, leaving 16 bases unmatched. From germline, CDR1 is MDHEN and CDR2 SYDVKM. The CDR3 covers 18 residues. For the CDR3, the DNA is TGTGCCAGCAGTAAACCGGGACAGGGTGAGGTTAGACCCTACGAGCAGTACTTC. Translated: CASSKPGQGEVRPYEQYF.

The chain has TRBV9 and TRBJ2-5; the match to TRBD2 covers 14 bases. V was clipped by 0 bases and J by 7 bases; unmatched bases: 11. The CDR3 has 18 amino acids. Germline CDR1 and CDR2: SGDLS and YYNGEE. In DNA form, the CDR3 reads TGTGCCAGCAGCGTAGGGTCGGGGACTAGCGGGGGCATTTTGACCCAGTACTTC. Translating gives CASSVGSGTSGGILTQYF.

With respect to this clone: Other DNA sequences in this sample translate to the same CDR3. The chain employs TRBV7-3 and TRBJ1-1, with D perhaps TRBD1 (5 bases). There are 13 residues in the CDR3. V was shortened by 3 bases and J by 1 base, with 6 bases between the two germline ends. CDR1 is SGHTA, CDR2 FQGTGA, per germline. The chain's CDR3 is CASSLGQNTEAFF. The CDR3 DNA follows: TGTGCCAGCAGCTTGGGGCAGAACACTGAAGCTTTCTTT.

This clone has only one observation. The V call is TRBV4-1, the J call TRBJ2-3; 9 positions match TRBD2. From germline, CDR1 is MGHRA and CDR2 YSYEKL. With 0 bases clipped from V and 5 bases from J, the junction kept 9 bases outside the gene matches. The CDR3 is 17 residues long. The CDR3 here is CASSQDSAGGPGDTQYF. The CDR3 DNA sequence: TGCGCCAGCAGCCAAGATAGTGCGGGAGGGCCCGGAGATACGCAGTATTTT.

This clone was seen only once. The chain couples TRBV14 to TRBJ1-4, with a weak D call TRBD1 (5 bases). The CDR3 length is 15 residues. Per the germline V gene, CDR1 is SGHDN and CDR2 is FVKESK. The ends were cut back, 1 base at V and 2 bases at J, with 8 bases in the middle. The CDR3 loop reads CASSQGGVTNEKLFF. The DNA of the CDR3 is TGTGCCAGCAGCCAAGGGGGGGTTACTAATGAAAAACTGTTTTTT.

This chain joins TRBV18 and TRBJ1-2; 9 bases line up with TRBD1. Trimming at V came to 3 bases and at J to 4 bases, leaving 3 bases not matched to a gene. The V gene's germline CDR1 is KGHSH and CDR2 LQKENI. This CDR3 is built from 14 residues. DNA of the CDR3: TGTGCCAGCTCACCCCAGGGACAGGGCTATGGCTACACCTTC. Translated: CASSPQGQGYGYTF.

The chain combines TRBV19 with TRBJ1-5; TRBD1 matches 8 bases. CDR1 and CDR2 from the germline V gene are LNHDA and SQIVND (reference sequence). V shed 5 bases and J 7 bases; nucleotides not matched to a gene: 7. The CDR3 loop spans 14 amino acids. CDR3 nucleotide sequence: TGTGCCAGTAGTGGGGCAGGGGGCTTGCAGCCCCAGCATTTT. Its protein is CASSGAGGLQPQHF.

The chain carries TRBV28 and TRBJ1-4, with 7 bases aligning to TRBD1. The germline gives CDR1 MDHEN, CDR2 SYDVKM. There are 12 residues in the CDR3. Trimming took 6 bases from V and 5 from J; bases not matched to a gene: 0. Written as DNA, the CDR3 is TGTGCCAGCAGACAGGGGAATGAAAAACTGTTTTTT. As protein: CASRQGNEKLFF.

The chain is built from TRBV6-5 and TRBJ1-2; D is possibly TRBD1 (6 bases). Germline lookup yields CDR1 MNHEY and CDR2 SVGAGI. This CDR3 is 14 amino acids long. Trimming took 7 bases from V and 4 from J, leaving 16 bases between them. CDR3 coding DNA: TGTGCCAGCAAGCTCGGGGGGCGAACCTATGGCTACACCTTC. Amino acid sequence: CASKLGGRTYGYTF.

The gene calls are TRBV28 and TRBJ2-1; tentative D call: TRBD2 (5 bases). This CDR3 contains 12 residues. The germline gives CDR1 MDHEN, CDR2 SYDVKM. V was shortened by 2 bases and J by 11 bases, with 10 bases between the two germline ends. The CDR3 sequence: CASSLLAKKQFF. In DNA form, the CDR3 reads TGTGCCAGCAGTTTACTAGCTAAGAAGCAGTTCTTC.

The V gene is TRBV2, the J gene TRBJ2-1, with D unclear. Germline V gene data show CDR1 as SNHLY and CDR2 as FYNNEI. The CDR3 runs 11 residues. V lost 5 bases and J lost 5, with 4 bases in between. CDR3 amino acids: CASSYHNEQFF. CDR3 DNA: TGTGCCAGCAGTTATCACAATGAGCAGTTCTTC.

V gene TRBV4-3 combines with J gene TRBJ2-4; a weak D match, TRBD1 (6 bases). Germline V gene lookup returns CDR1 LGHNA and CDR2 YSLEER. V lost 0 bases and J 1 base, leaving 7 bases between the germline ends. The CDR3 runs to 15 residues. This CDR3 reads CASSQDGGAKNIQYF. The DNA of the CDR3 is TGCGCCAGCAGCCAAGATGGGGGCGCCAAAAACATTCAGTACTTC.

This clone appeared once. The CDR3 spells CASSVDLAGGREQYF. CDR3 bases: TGTGCCAGCAGCGTAGACCTAGCGGGGGGGCGCGAGCAGTACTTC. The rearrangement joins TRBV9 to TRBJ2-7; 12 bases map to TRBD2. CDR1 is SGDLS and CDR2 is YYNGEE in the germline V gene. This CDR3 is 15 amino acids long. The J segment lost 6 bases and the V segment lost 0 bases, leaving 4 bases of the junction unmatched. The whole variable domain, filled in from reference TRBV9 and TRBJ2-7, reads DSGVTQTPKHLITATGQRVTLRCSPRSGDLSVYWYQQSLDQGLQFLIQYYNGEERAKGNILERFSAQQFPDLHSELNLSSLELGDSALYFCASSVDLAGGREQYFGPGTRLTVT.

This sequence joins TRBV5-1 and TRBJ1-1, with D perhaps TRBD1 (5 bases). The length of the CDR3 is 14 residues. Deletions cut 2 bases from V and 1 base from J, with 9 bases between. In germline, CDR1 is SGHRS, CDR2 YFSETQ. Here the CDR3 reads CASSFTTANTEAFF. In nucleotides, the CDR3 is TGCGCCAGCAGCTTCACGACAGCGAACACTGAAGCTTTCTTT.